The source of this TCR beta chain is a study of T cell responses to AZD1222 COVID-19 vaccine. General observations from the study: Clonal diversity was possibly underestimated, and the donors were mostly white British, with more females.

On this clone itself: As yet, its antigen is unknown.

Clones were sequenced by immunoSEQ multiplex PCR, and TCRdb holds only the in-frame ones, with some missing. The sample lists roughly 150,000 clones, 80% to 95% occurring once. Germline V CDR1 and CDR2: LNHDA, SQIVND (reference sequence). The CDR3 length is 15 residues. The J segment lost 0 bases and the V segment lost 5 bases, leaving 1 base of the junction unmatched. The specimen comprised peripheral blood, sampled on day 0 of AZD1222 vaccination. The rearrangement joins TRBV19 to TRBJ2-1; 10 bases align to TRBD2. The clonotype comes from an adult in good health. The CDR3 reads CASSERGGSYNEQFF. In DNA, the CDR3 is TGTGCCAGTAGTGAGCGGGGGGGCTCCTACAATGAGCAGTTCTTC. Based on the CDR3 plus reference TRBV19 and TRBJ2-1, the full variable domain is DGGITQSPKYLFRKEGQNVTLSCEQNLNHDAMYWYRQDPGQGLRLIYYSQIVNDFQKGDIAEGYSVSREKKESFPLTVTSAQKNPTAFYLCASSERGGSYNEQFFGPGTRLTVL.